In this sample, the clone carrying this TCR beta chain turned up a few times. This record belongs to a study of T cells in Graves' hyperthyroidism and ophthalmopathy. Overall study: Peripheral blood was obtained at initial diagnosis, preceding any treatment.

The TCR beta CDR3 regions underwent amplification using RNA transcripts as the source. A first-round RT-PCR of the TCR CDR3 used the HTBI primer set. Each CDR3 protein gets one entry after TCRdb re-called the multiplex PCR reads with MiXCR. This repertoire shows around 700,000 distinct CDR3 sequences, about 17% found once; its top ten account for over 15%. Material for sequencing was blood. This clonotype was sampled from a woman aged 45-65 years with Graves' hyperthyroidism that later progressed to Graves' ophthalmopathy.

DNA for the CDR3: TGTGCCAGCGCTAGCGGGGGGATTCTGGCAGATACGCAGTATTTT. Encoded protein: CASASGGILADTQYF. The V and J genes are TRBV27 and TRBJ2-3, with 11 bases aligning to TRBD2. CDR1 MNHEY and CDR2 SMNVEV come from the germline V gene (reference sequence). The CDR3 runs 15 residues. V lost 8 bases to trimming and J lost 4 bases; unmatched junction nucleotides: 8.